This entry lists 2 T cell receptor beta chains sequenced from one sample in a study of blood T cell repertoires in COVID-19. Clones were read by immunoSEQ multiplex PCR, and TCRdb kept only the in-frame ones, dropping some. The sample shows about 310,000 clones, over 75% of them seen only once. The sequenced material came from PBMCs or T cells enriched from blood (not recorded which). These TCRs come from a woman aged 40 to 49 who had recovered from COVID-19.

This clone was seen ten or more times. The chain combines TRBV2 with TRBJ2-1; 12 bases match TRBD2. Germline V gene lookup returns CDR1 SNHLY and CDR2 FYNNEI. The V segment lost 6 bases and the J segment 10 bases; nucleotides outside the gene matches: 10. This CDR3 region has 15 residues. CDR3 DNA sequence: TGTGCCAGCAGCCTGCTAGCGGGGGGGAATGGGGAGCAGTTCTTC. Translated: CASSLLAGGNGEQFF.

The chain couples TRBV7-9 to TRBJ2-5, with D perhaps TRBD1 (5 bases). Looked up from germline, CDR1 is SEHNR and CDR2 is FQNEAQ (reference sequence). The CDR3 sequence is 13 residues long. The V gene lost 1 base and the J gene lost 5 bases, with 8 bases spanning the gap. CDR3 DNA sequence: TGTGCCAGCAGCTTAGAGACAGCGGAGACCCAGTACTTC. Translation gives CASSLETAETQYF.